This T cell receptor beta chain was recorded in a study of identical twins. Study results and limitations: High-abundance cord blood beta clonotypes had fewer insertions; memory repertoires showed none. The study reached conclusions through statistical analysis that was cross-sectional, not following the same donors.

Concerning this clonotype: The antigen is unknown.

With V trimmed by 8 bases and J by 7 bases, 12 bases remained unmatched. This CDR3 is built from 15 residues. Germline V gene sequence: CDR1 SNHLY, CDR2 FYNNEI. TCRdb re-derived calls from the 5' RACE reads in MiXCR, one entry per CDR3 protein. In the table there are a few hundred thousand distinct CDR3 sequences, approximately 8.5% of which are singletons. Everyone who gave samples was a healthy Caucasian. Another study also made use of these data, one on yellow fever vaccine responses in identical twins.

The chain uses TRBV2 and TRBJ2-1; 9 nucleotides agree with TRBD2. The sequence came from a woman aged 18-30 years in good health. Sequenced: memory (CD45RO+) T cells sorted from blood. The CDR3 DNA reads as TGTGCCAGCTTTGGCGAGCGGGAGGTTGGGAATGAGCAGTTCTTC. Translating it yields CASFGEREVGNEQFF. Filled out from reference TRBV2 and TRBJ2-1, the complete variable domain reads EPEVTQTPSHQVTQMGQEVILRCVPISNHLYFYWYRQILGQKVEFLVSFYNNEISEKSEIFDDQFSVERPDGSNFTLKIRSTKLEDSAMYFCASFGEREVGNEQFFGPGTRLTVL.